A single sample gave rise to the 4 T cell receptor beta chains below, sequenced in a study of beta chain features in type 1 diabetes. Investigators reverse transcribed all isolated RNA, so they sequenced expressed TCRB transcripts. TCRdb keeps only in-frame clones here, not all; method: immunoSEQ multiplex PCR. The sample has 400,000 to 600,000 clones, roughly 30% seen once; the top ten hold about 0.065%. Input material: naive CD4+ T cells from blood. The receptors come from a man between 18 and 35 years old in good health.

The V call is TRBV30, the J call TRBJ1-1; tentatively, D is TRBD1 (6 bases). Trimming took off 0 bases at V and 10 bases at J, with 12 bases between the two ends. The germline V gene encodes CDR1 GTSNPN and CDR2 SVGIG (reference sequence). This CDR3 has 12 residues. CDR3 nucleotide sequence: TGTGCCTGGAGTGTACTGGGGGCGCGAGCTTTCTTT. Translated: CAWSVLGARAFF.

V is TRBV29-1 and J is TRBJ1-2; possible D gene TRBD1, 5 bases. Germline CDR1 SQVTM, CDR2 ANQGSEA. V gave up 7 bases and J gave up 5 bases, with 11 bases separating them. There are 11 residues in the CDR3. In DNA form, the CDR3 reads TGCAGCGCCGGGACTCAATATGGCTACACCTTC. This translates into CSAGTQYGYTF. Full variable domain (missing parts from reference TRBV29-1 and TRBJ1-2): SAVISQKPSRDICQRGTSLTIQCQVDSQVTMMFWYRQQPGQSLTLIATANQGSEATYESGFVIDKFPISRPNLTFSTLTVSNMSPEDSSIYLCSAGTQYGYTFGSGTRLTVV.

This chain connects TRBV9 to TRBJ1-1; D is unresolved. V shed 0 bases and J shed 3 bases, with 12 bases lying between them. The germline V gene has CDR1 SGDLS and CDR2 YYNGEE. This CDR3 has 15 amino acids. The CDR3 region has the DNA TGTGCCAGCAGCGTAGAGCCACAAACCGACACTGAAGCTTTCTTT. Encoded protein: CASSVEPQTDTEAFF.

This clone was seen a handful of times. V and J are TRBV7-2 and TRBJ2-6; D remains unclear. This CDR3 has 15 amino acids. V was cut by 5 bases and J by 0 bases, with 8 bases left in between. Germline assignment: CDR1 SGHTA and CDR2 FQGNSA. This CDR3 is CASSHTLSGANVLTF. The CDR3, as DNA: TGTGCCAGCAGCCACACCCTCTCTGGGGCCAACGTCCTGACTTTC.